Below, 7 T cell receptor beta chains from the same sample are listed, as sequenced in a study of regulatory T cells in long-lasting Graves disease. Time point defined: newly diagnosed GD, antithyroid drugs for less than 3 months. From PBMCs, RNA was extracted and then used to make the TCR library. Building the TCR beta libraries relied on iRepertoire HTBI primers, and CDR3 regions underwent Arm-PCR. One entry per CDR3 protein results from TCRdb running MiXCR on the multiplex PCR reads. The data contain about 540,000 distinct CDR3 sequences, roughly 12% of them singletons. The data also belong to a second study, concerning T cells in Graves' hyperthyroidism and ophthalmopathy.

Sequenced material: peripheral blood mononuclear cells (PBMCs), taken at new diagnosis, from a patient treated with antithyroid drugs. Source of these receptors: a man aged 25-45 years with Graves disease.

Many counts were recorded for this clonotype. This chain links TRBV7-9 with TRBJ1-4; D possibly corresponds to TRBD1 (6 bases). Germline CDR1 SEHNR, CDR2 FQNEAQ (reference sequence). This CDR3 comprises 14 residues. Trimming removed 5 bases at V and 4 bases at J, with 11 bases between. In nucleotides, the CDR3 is TGTGCCAGCAGCCCAGGGGCTCTTAATGAAAAACTGTTTTTT. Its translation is CASSPGALNEKLFF.

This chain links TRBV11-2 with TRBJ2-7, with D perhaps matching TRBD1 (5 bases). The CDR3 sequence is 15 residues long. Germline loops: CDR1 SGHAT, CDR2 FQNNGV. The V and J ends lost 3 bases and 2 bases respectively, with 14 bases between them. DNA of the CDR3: TGTGCCAGCAGCTTCCTATCAGGGAATGCCTACGAGCAGTACTTC. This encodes CASSFLSGNAYEQYF.

The CDR3 loop is CASSLQLAAAIENTGELFF. As DNA, the CDR3 is TGTGCCAGCAGCCTCCAGCTAGCGGCGGCGATCGAGAACACCGGGGAGCTGTTTTTT. The chain has TRBV7-2 and TRBJ2-2; 7 positions match TRBD2. Germline trimming cut 5 bases from V and 1 base from J; bases unmatched to any gene: 16. The CDR3 is 19 amino acids. Germline lookup yields CDR1 SGHTA and CDR2 FQGNSA.

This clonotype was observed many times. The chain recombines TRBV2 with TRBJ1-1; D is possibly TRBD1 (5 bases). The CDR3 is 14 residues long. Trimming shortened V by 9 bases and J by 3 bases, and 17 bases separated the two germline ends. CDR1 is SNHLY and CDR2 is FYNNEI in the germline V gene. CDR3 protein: CASLTGEGYTEAFF. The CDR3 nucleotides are TGTGCCAGTCTGACCGGGGAGGGGTACACTGAAGCTTTCTTT.

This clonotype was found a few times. CDR3 residues: CASSRSGSKETQYF. CDR3 DNA sequence: TGTGCCAGCAGCCGATCGGGGAGTAAAGAGACCCAGTACTTC. The V and J genes are TRBV6-1 and TRBJ2-5; D might be TRBD2 (5 bases). The CDR3 extends over 14 amino acids. Germline V CDR1 and CDR2: MNHNS, SASEGT. V lost 6 bases and J 3 bases, leaving 14 bases between the germline ends.

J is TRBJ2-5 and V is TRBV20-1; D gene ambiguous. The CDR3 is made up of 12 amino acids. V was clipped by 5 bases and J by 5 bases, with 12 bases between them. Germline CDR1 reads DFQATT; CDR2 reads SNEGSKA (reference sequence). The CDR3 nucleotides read TGCAGTGCTCTGCGCCTGGGGGAGACCCAGTACTTC. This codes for CSALRLGETQYF.

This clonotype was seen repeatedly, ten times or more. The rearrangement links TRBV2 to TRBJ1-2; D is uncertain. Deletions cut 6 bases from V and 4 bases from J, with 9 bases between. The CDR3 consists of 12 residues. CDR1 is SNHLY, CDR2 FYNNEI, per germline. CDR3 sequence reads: CASRRGFYGYTF. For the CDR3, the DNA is TGTGCCAGCAGGAGAGGGTTCTATGGCTACACCTTC.